This T cell receptor (beta chain) was captured by sequencing in a study of cytomegalovirus exposure and HLA in healthy donors. As for this clone: Antigen: not known.

Study outcomes and limitations: Being productive about 90% or about 30% of the time was typical of most TCR beta V segments in an earlier analysis. Links to common viral pathogens appeared, in a later analysis, for several of the most significant clusters. A link between a missense DCLRE1C variant and TCR beta V- and J-gene trimming emerged from a later analysis.

Per the germline V gene, CDR1 is LNHDA and CDR2 is SQIVND (reference sequence). This CDR3 is 13 amino acids long. The V end was cut by 2 bases, the J end by 5 bases, with 7 bases between. The PCR made use of 60 Vbeta and 13 Jbeta primers. TCRdb's copy holds only in-frame clones and misses some; the assay was immunoSEQ multiplex PCR. The sample consists of roughly 110,000 clones, 76% of them appearing once. Material for sequencing was PBMCs. This TCR was sampled from a man younger than 35 in good health and CMV-seronegative. The chain carries TRBV19 and TRBJ2-1; a weak D match, TRBD1 (5 bases). The DNA for the CDR3 is TGTGCCAGTAGTATACCAGGGAACAATGAGCAGTTCTTC. Translated: CASSIPGNNEQFF. The entire variable domain, with the rest obtained from reference TRBV19 and TRBJ2-1, is as follows: DGGITQSPKYLFRKEGQNVTLSCEQNLNHDAMYWYRQDPGQGLRLIYYSQIVNDFQKGDIAEGYSVSREKKESFPLTVTSAQKNPTAFYLCASSIPGNNEQFFGPGTRLTVL.